This record concerns one T cell receptor (beta chain) sequence. The antigen is not known. 60 Vbeta and 13 Jbeta primers were used in PCR. Assay: immunoSEQ multiplex PCR; the TCRdb copy retains only in-frame clones and omits some. This table holds about 180,000 clones, 75% found once. The data originate from a study of cytomegalovirus exposure and HLA in healthy donors. The wider study: The study placed 70% to 85% of its approximately 430 genotyped donors in the Caucasian-associated ancestry cluster. Study observations and caveats: TCR beta chains associated with HLA were, in a later analysis, more clonally expanded than equally common others. Associated with cytomegalovirus, according to the listing, were 150 to 200 TCR beta chains.

V dropped 5 bases and J dropped 2 bases, with 19 bases sitting between them. The germline gives CDR1 SEHNR, CDR2 FQNEAQ (reference sequence). CDR3 size: 17 residues. This chain links TRBV7-9 with TRBJ1-3, with D possibly TRBD1 on 6 matching bases. This TCR derives from a male donor in good health and CMV-seronegative. The sample consisted of PBMCs. CDR3 sequence: CASSPPDSSLPGNTIYF. The CDR3 nucleotides read TGTGCCAGCAGCCCCCCGGACAGCTCCCTCCCTGGAAACACCATATATTTT. Combining the CDR3 with reference TRBV7-9 and TRBJ1-3 gives the whole variable domain DTGVSQNPRHKITKRGQNVTFRCDPISEHNRLYWYRQTLGQGPEFLTYFQNEAQLEKSRLLSDRFSAERPKGSFSTLEIQRTEQGDSAMYLCASSPPDSSLPGNTIYFGEGSWLTVV.